The entry below gives a single T cell receptor (beta chain) sequence along with its context. This entry comes from a study of blood T cell repertoires in COVID-19. For the study at large: Sites across the United States, Italy and Spain contributed samples from acute and convalescent COVID-19. Sources were T cells, B-cell-depleted T cells, or PBMCs; the material itself was cDNA or gDNA.

Methods used by the authors: Reference gene primers were amplified, and this amplification served to estimate nucleated cell counts. Clones were read by immunoSEQ multiplex PCR, and TCRdb kept only the in-frame ones, dropping some. The D gene and trimming were derived from the DNA, and the V and J assignments and clone size from that table. In the table there are approximately 200,000 clones, roughly 80% of which are singletons. Enrolled during active infection, Seattle patients were then followed longitudinally. V was clipped by 6 bases and J by 8 bases; unmatched bases: 9. The CDR3 length is 13 residues.

Sequencing was done on a sample of peripheral blood. This receptor was taken from an elderly woman with COVID-19, enrolled during active disease. The chain carries TRBV12-3 or TRBV12-4 and TRBJ1-2; TRBD1 matches 7 bases. CDR3 sequence (DNA): TGTGCCAGCAGCCCGACAGGGACACGGGGCTACACCTTC. Protein product: CASSPTGTRGYTF.